This TCR beta chain was identified in a study of tumor and adjacent non-tumor tissue in lung cancer. Study background: Patients comprised about a dozen adenocarcinoma, 2 squamous cell carcinoma and 1 small cell lung cancer.

This CDR3 comprises 13 residues. CDR1 ENHRY and CDR2 SYGVKD come from the germline V gene. V was shortened by 3 bases and J by 3 bases, with 6 bases between the two germline ends. The template was RNA from unsorted bulk tissue. Newly diagnosed lung cancer patients had thoracic surgery in China, August–late 2014, without prior chemotherapy. This clonotype was counted ten times or more. A much larger clonotype is one base distant, so this may be a read error. TCRbeta libraries were built with three rounds of nested PCR, modified from ARM-PCR. A single record per CDR3 protein comes from TCRdb applying MiXCR to the multiplex PCR reads. The sample lists approximately 90,000 distinct CDR3 sequences, around three fifths occurring once.

Sequencing was performed on lung tumor tissue. This TCR was sampled from a man in his 70s with non-small cell lung cancer. V gene TRBV10-3 combines with J gene TRBJ2-1; D gene uncertain. The CDR3 DNA reads as TGTGCCATCAGTGACCCCCACTACAATGAGCAGTTCTTC. Protein: CAISDPHYNEQFF.